The 17 T cell receptor beta chains in this list originate from one sample, sequenced in a study of human T cells and chemical hapten exposure. As to time point: patch test 1, 2 weeks after DPC sensitization. The sample's treatment: therapeutic diphenylcyclopropenone sensitization with weekly scalp DPC. Via MiXCR, TCRdb re-called the RACE reads, giving one row per CDR3 protein. The sample lists approximately 90,000 distinct CDR3 sequences, under 15% occurring once. Sequencing used whole blood, obtained in connection with sensitization to the hapten diphenylcyclopropenone (DPC). The receptors were sampled from a woman in her thirties or forties with alopecia areata. Some clones in this sample may be carry-over from other donors' samples.

This clonotype was counted at least ten times. The chain joins TRBV27 to TRBJ1-1; 10 bases line up with TRBD1. CDR3 length: 17 residues. Germline V gene lookup returns CDR1 MNHEY and CDR2 SMNVEV (reference sequence). With V trimmed by 3 bases and J by 4 bases, 11 bases remained unmatched. CDR3 bases: TGTGCCAGCAGTTTTTTCCGGGACAGGGGAGGCGGCACTGAAGCTTTCTTT. Amino acids: CASSFFRDRGGGTEAFF.

This clonotype was observed at least ten times. V is TRBV7-6 and J is TRBJ2-5; D ambiguous. Germline V gene data show CDR1 as SGHVS and CDR2 as FNYEAQ. V lost 2 bases and J 5 bases, leaving 12 bases between the germline ends. This CDR3 comprises 14 residues. In DNA, the CDR3 is TGTGCCAGCAGCTTATCCGGTCAGGAGGAGACCCAGTACTTC. Translating gives CASSLSGQEETQYF.

This clonotype was observed a handful of times. The gene calls are TRBV5-8 and TRBJ1-6; D perhaps matches TRBD1 (6 bases). Per germline, CDR1 SGHTS and CDR2 YDEGEE. The CDR3 has 14 amino acids. V lost 5 bases and J 7 bases, leaving 13 bases between the germline ends. In DNA form, the CDR3 reads TGTGCCAGCAGATTGAGGCAGGGGAATTCACCCCTCCACTTT. It translates to CASRLRQGNSPLHF.

This clonotype was observed a handful of times. This chain joins TRBV2 and TRBJ2-2, with 7 bases fitting TRBD1. Per germline, CDR1 SNHLY and CDR2 FYNNEI. The CDR3 contains 14 residues. V trimming: 7 bases; J trimming: 7 bases; junction bases outside the gene matches: 9. This CDR3 reads CASTRDRAHGELFF. CDR3 DNA sequence: TGTGCCAGCACCCGTGACAGGGCTCACGGGGAGCTGTTTTTT.

This clonotype was observed a few times. The chain carries TRBV13 and TRBJ2-5; the match to TRBD2 covers 10 bases. Per germline, CDR1 PRHDT and CDR2 FYEKMQ (reference sequence). Germline trimming cut 5 bases from V and 1 base from J; bases unmatched to any gene: 7. The CDR3 spans 16 residues. In nucleotides, the CDR3 is TGTGCCAGCAGCCTGGGCCGGACTAGCGGCCAAGAGACCCAGTACTTC. The encoded protein is CASSLGRTSGQETQYF.

Only a few counts were recorded for this clonotype. The V call is TRBV7-9, the J call TRBJ2-3, with TRBD1 as a possible D gene (5 bases). V lost 1 base to trimming and J lost 6 bases, with 8 bases between them. CDR3 length: 13 residues. Germline V gene sequence: CDR1 SEHNR, CDR2 FQNEAQ (reference sequence). The CDR3 DNA follows: TGTGCCAGCAGCTTAGGCTCAGGGGATACGCAGTATTTT. This codes for CASSLGSGDTQYF.

This clonotype has more than one count but fewer than ten. The chain joins TRBV25-1 to TRBJ2-5; weak D call: TRBD1 (5 bases). Trimming shortened V by 2 bases and J by 5 bases, and 18 bases separated the two germline ends. Germline V lookup: CDR1 MGHDK, CDR2 SYGVNS. This CDR3 region has 16 residues. Here the CDR3 DNA reads TGTGCCAGCAGTGAAAATATGGGGCGAGGTCGGGAGACCCAGTACTTC. Translation gives CASSENMGRGRETQYF.

This clonotype was counted between two and nine times. The chain couples TRBV12-3 or TRBV12-4 to TRBJ1-3, with D tentatively TRBD1 (6 bases). V was pared by 1 base and J by 2 bases, with 9 bases between. The CDR3 has 15 amino acids. The CDR3 region is CASSLDRATGNTIYF. CDR3 sequence (DNA): TGTGCCAGCAGTTTAGACAGGGCAACTGGAAACACCATATATTTT.

The gene calls are TRBV5-1 and TRBJ2-3; no reliable D call. CDR3 length: 14 residues. Germline V gene sequence: CDR1 SGHRS, CDR2 YFSETQ. V shed 7 bases and J shed 0 bases, with 12 bases lying between them. CDR3 sequence reads: CASYDTQSTDTQYF. The CDR3 nucleotides read TGCGCCAGCTATGATACTCAAAGCACAGATACGCAGTATTTT.

This clonotype was observed at least ten times. This chain uses TRBV28 with TRBJ1-1, with D possibly matching TRBD1 (6 bases). Germline CDR1 is MDHEN and CDR2 is SYDVKM. The CDR3 loop spans 15 amino acids. Trimming removed 2 bases at V and 1 base at J, with 11 bases between. The CDR3 region is CASSLEGRGNTEAFF. The DNA of the CDR3 is TGTGCCAGCAGTTTAGAGGGCAGGGGGAACACTGAAGCTTTCTTT.

To note about this clonotype: A much larger clone is a single base away; this may be a read error. This rearrangement joins TRBV2 to TRBJ2-1; 9 bases are a match to TRBD2. This CDR3 has 15 residues. Germline CDR1 and CDR2: SNHLY and FYNNEI. CDR3 sequence: CASSVLAGLYNKQFF. The DNA for the CDR3 is TGTGCCAGCAGTGTTCTAGCGGGGCTTTACAATAAGCAGTTCTTC.

V and J are TRBV5-4 and TRBJ2-1; D is unresolved. V lost 0 bases and J lost 4, with 14 bases in between. Per the germline V gene, CDR1 is SGHNT and CDR2 is YYREEE (reference sequence). The CDR3 is 16 amino acids. The CDR3 DNA follows: TGTGCCAGCAGCTTGGTGGGTCAGTTCTTATACAATGAGCAGTTCTTC. As protein: CASSLVGQFLYNEQFF.

This clonotype was seen only a few times. V and J are TRBV7-2 and TRBJ2-5; maybe TRBD1 (5 bases). The CDR3 is made up of 14 amino acids. Trimming left V 5 bases short and J 5 bases short, with 15 bases between. Germline values: CDR1 SGHTA, CDR2 FQGNSA. The CDR3 DNA reads as TGTGCCAGCAGCCCAAGGGGTTGGAGTGAGACCCAGTACTTC. Encoded protein: CASSPRGWSETQYF.

This clonotype showed up just a few times. V gene TRBV3-1 combines with J gene TRBJ2-2; no definite D call. V dropped 0 bases and J dropped 4 bases, with 12 bases sitting between them. The CDR3 contains 16 residues. Germline loops: CDR1 LGHDT, CDR2 YNNKEL (reference sequence). CDR3 in DNA: TGTGCCAGCAGCCAAGATTCCACGCCGAGCACCGGGGAGCTGTTTTTT. The encoded protein is CASSQDSTPSTGELFF.

This clonotype came up many times. This chain links TRBV28 with TRBJ1-4; D is unresolved. CDR3 size: 15 residues. V was trimmed by 10 bases and J by 1 base, leaving 16 bases between them. Per the germline V gene, CDR1 is MDHEN and CDR2 is SYDVKM. DNA of the CDR3: TGTGCCATTCCCGCCGGTCCCGGAACTAATGAAAAACTGTTTTTT. Residues: CAIPAGPGTNEKLFF.

About this clonotype itself: A much larger clone lies one base from this, so it may be a read error. V usage is TRBV20-1 and J usage is TRBJ1-6, with D possibly TRBD1 on 6 matching bases. The CDR3 has 13 amino acids. Trimming left V 6 bases short and J 7 bases short, with 13 bases between. Germline assignment: CDR1 DFQATT and CDR2 SNEGSKA (reference sequence). Here the CDR3 DNA reads TGCAGTGCCCTGGACAGCACCAATTCACCCCTCCACTTT. It translates to CSALDSTNSPLHF.

The rearrangement links TRBV29-1 to TRBJ1-2, with 7 bases lining up with TRBD1. The junction had 13 bases not matched to a gene; V was cut back by 7 bases and J by 8 bases. Germline CDR1 reads SQVTM; CDR2 reads ANQGSEA. This CDR3 region has 13 residues. DNA of the CDR3: TGCAGCGCCCGTCTTCCGGGACAGTTAGGCTACACCTTC. Protein product: CSARLPGQLGYTF.